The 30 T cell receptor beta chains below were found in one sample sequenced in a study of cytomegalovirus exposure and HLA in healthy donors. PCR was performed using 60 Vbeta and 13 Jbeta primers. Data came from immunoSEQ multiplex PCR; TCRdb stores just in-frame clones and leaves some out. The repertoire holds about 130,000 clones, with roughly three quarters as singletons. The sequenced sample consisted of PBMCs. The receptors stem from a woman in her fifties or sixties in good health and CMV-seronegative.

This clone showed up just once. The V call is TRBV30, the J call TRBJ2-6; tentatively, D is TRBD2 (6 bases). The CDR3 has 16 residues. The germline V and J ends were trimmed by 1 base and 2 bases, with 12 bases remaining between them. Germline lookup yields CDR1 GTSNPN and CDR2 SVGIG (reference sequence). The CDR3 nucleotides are TGTGCCTGGAGTGCGGGGGTGGACGCTGGGGCCAACGTCCTGACTTTC. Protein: CAWSAGVDAGANVLTF.

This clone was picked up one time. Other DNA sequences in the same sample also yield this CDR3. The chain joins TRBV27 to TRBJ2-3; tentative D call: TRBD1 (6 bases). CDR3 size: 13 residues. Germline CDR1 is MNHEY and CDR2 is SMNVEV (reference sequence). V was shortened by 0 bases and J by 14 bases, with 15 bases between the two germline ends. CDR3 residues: CASSLSRDTLPYF. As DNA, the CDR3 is TGTGCCAGCAGTTTATCTCGGGACACCCTTCCGTATTTT.

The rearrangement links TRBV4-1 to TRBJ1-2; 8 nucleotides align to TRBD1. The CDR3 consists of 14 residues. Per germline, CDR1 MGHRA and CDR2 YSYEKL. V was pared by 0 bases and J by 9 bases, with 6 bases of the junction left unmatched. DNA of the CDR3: TGCGCCAGCAGCCAAGAGGGACAGGCCGATCGCTACACCTTC. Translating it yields CASSQEGQADRYTF.

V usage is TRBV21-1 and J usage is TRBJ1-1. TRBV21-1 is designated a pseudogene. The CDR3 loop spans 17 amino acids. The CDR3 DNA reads TGTGCCAGCAGCAAGGGCGGGGCGGGGGCCTGTGACACTGAAGCTTTCTTT. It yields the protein CASSKGGAGACDTEAFF.

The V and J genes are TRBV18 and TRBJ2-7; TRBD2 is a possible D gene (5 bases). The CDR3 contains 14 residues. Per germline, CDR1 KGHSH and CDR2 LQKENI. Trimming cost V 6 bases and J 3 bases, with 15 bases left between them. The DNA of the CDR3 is TGTGCCAGCTCGCCTACACTAGATAACTACGAGCAGTACTTC. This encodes CASSPTLDNYEQYF.

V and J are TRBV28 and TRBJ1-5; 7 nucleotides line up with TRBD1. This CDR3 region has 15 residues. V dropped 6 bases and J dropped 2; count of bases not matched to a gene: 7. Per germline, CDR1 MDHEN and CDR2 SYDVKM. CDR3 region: CASRSGQRGNQPQHF. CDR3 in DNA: TGTGCCAGCAGATCGGGACAGCGGGGCAATCAGCCCCAGCATTTT.

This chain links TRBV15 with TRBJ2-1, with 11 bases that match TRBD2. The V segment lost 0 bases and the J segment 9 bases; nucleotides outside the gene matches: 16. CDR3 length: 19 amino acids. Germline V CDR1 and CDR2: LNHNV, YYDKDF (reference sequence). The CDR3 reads CATSREGSGRALVLGEQFF. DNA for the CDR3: TGTGCCACCAGCAGAGAAGGTAGCGGGAGGGCCCTCGTCTTGGGTGAGCAGTTCTTC. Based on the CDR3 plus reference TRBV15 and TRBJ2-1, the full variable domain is DAMVIQNPRYQVTQFGKPVTLSCSQTLNHNVMYWYQQKSSQAPKLLFHYYDKDFNNEADTPDNFQSRRPNTSFCFLDIRSPGLGDTAMYLCATSREGSGRALVLGEQFFGPGTRLTVL.

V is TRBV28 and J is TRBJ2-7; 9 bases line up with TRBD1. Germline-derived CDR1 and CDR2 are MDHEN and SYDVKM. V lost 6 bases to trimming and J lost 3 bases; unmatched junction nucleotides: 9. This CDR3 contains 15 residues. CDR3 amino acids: CASSTPGQGGYEQYF. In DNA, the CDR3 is TGTGCCAGCAGCACCCCGGGACAGGGTGGCTACGAGCAGTACTTC.

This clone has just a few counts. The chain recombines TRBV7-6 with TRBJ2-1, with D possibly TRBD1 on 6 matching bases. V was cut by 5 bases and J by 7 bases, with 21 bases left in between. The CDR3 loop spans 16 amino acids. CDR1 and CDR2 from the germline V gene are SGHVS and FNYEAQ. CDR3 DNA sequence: TGTGCCAGCAGCATCCCGGCGAGGGCCAGGGGTAATGAGCAGTTCTTC. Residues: CASSIPARARGNEQFF. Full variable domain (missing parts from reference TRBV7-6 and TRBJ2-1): GAGVSQSPRYKVTKRGQDVALRCDPISGHVSLYWYRQALGQGPEFLTYFNYEAQQDKSGLPNDRFSAERPEGSISTLTIQRTEQRDSAMYRCASSIPARARGNEQFFGPGTRLTVL.

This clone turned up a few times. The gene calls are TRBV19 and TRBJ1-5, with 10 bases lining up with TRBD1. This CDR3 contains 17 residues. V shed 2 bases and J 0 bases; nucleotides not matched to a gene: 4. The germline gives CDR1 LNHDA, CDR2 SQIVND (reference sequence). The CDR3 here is CASSILTGGFSNQPQHF. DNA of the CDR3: TGTGCCAGTAGTATATTGACAGGGGGCTTTAGCAATCAGCCCCAGCATTTT.

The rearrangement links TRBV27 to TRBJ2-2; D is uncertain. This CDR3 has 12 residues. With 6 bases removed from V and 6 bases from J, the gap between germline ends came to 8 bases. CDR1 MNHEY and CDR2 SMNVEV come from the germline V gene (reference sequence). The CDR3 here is CASSSTPGELFF. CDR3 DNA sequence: TGTGCCAGCAGCTCAACTCCCGGGGAGCTGTTTTTT.

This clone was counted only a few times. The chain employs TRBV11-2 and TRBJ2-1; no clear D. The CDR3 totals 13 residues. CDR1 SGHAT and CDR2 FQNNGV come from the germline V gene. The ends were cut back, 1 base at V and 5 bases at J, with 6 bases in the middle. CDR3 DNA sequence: TGTGCCAGCAGCTTAGGGCCGAACAATGAGCAGTTCTTC. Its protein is CASSLGPNNEQFF. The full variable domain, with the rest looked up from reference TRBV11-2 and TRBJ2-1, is EAGVAQSPRYKIIEKRQSVAFWCNPISGHATLYWYQQILGQGPKLLIQFQNNGVVDDSQLPKDRFSAERLKGVDSTLKIQPAKLEDSAVYLCASSLGPNNEQFFGPGTRLTVL.

The CDR3 protein is CASSPGTGRQPQHF. DNA of the CDR3: TGTGCCAGCTCGCCCGGGACAGGTCGGCAGCCCCAGCATTTT. This sequence joins TRBV18 and TRBJ1-5, with 8 bases aligning to TRBD1. This CDR3 has 14 amino acids. After removal of 6 bases from V and 7 bases from J, the junction contained 8 bases not matched to a gene. Germline lookup yields CDR1 KGHSH and CDR2 LQKENI.

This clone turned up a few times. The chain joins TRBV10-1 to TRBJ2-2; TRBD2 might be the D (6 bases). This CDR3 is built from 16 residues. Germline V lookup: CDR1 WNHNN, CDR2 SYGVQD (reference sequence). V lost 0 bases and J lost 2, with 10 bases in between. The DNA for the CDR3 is TGCGCCAGCAGTGAGTCGCCGGGACTTAACACCGGGGAGCTGTTTTTT. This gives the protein CASSESPGLNTGELFF.

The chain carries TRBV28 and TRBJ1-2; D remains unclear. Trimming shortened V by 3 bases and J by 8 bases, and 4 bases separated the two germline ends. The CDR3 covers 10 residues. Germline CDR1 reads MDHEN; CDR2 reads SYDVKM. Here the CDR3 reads CASSFRGYTF. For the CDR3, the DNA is TGTGCCAGCAGTTTCCGGGGCTACACCTTC.

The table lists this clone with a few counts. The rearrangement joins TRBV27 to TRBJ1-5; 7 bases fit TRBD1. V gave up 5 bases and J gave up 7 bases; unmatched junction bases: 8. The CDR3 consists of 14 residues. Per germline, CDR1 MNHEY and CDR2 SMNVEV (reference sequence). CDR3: CASSPSQGEQPQHF. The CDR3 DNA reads TGTGCCAGCAGTCCCTCTCAGGGGGAACAGCCCCAGCATTTT.

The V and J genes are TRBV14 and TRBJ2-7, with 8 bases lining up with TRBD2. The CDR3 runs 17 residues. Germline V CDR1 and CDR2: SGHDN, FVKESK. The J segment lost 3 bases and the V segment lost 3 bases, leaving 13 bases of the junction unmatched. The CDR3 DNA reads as TGTGCCAGCAGCCACCTATCGGGGGGGCCAGGGCGCTACGAGCAGTACTTC. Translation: CASSHLSGGPGRYEQYF.

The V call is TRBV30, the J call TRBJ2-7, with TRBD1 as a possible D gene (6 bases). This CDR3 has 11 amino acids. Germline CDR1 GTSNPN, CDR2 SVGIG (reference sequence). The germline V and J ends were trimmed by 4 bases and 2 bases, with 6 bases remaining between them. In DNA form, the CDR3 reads TGTGCCTGGAAGGGGGCCTACGAGCAGTACTTC. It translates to CAWKGAYEQYF.

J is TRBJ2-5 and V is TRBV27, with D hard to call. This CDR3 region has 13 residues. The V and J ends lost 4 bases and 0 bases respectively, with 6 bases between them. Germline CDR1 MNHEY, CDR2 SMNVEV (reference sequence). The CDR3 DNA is TGTGCCAGCAGTTACCGGGACCAAGAGACCCAGTACTTC. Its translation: CASSYRDQETQYF.

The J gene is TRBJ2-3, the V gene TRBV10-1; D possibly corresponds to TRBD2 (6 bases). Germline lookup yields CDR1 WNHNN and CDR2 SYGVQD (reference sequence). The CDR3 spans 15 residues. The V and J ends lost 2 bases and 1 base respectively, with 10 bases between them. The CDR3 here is CASSEGGSGTDTQYF. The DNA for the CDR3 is TGCGCCAGCAGTGAGGGGGGGAGTGGCACAGATACGCAGTATTTT.

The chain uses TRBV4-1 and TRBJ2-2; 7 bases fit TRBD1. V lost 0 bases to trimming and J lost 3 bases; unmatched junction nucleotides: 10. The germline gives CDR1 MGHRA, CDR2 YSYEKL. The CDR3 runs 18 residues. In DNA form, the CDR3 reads TGCGCCAGCAGCCAAGATAGTGTGGACAGGATGTACACCGGGGAGCTGTTTTTT. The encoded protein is CASSQDSVDRMYTGELFF.

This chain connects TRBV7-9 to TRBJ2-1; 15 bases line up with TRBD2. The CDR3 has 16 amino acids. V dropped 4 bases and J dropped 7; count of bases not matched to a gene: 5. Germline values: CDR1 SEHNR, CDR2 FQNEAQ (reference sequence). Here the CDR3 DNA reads TGTGCCAGCAGCTCGGGACTAGCGGGAGGATGGAATGAGCAGTTCTTC. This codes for CASSSGLAGGWNEQFF.

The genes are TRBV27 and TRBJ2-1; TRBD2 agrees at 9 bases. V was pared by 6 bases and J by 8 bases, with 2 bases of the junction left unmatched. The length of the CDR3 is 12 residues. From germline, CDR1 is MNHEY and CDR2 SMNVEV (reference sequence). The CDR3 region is CASRTSGDEQFF. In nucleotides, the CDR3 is TGTGCCAGCAGGACTAGCGGAGATGAGCAGTTCTTC.

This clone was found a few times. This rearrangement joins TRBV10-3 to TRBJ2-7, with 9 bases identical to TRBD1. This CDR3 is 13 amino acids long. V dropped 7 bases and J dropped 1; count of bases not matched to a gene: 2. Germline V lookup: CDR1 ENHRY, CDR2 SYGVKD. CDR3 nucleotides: TGTGCCATCAAGGGACAGGGATCCTACGAGCAGTACTTC. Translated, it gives CAIKGQGSYEQYF.

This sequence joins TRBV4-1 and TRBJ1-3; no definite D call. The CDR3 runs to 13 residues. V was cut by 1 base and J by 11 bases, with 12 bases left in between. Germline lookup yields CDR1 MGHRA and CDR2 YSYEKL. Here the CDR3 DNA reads TGCGCCAGCAGCCAAGTTTTACTCTCCGCCATATATTTT. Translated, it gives CASSQVLLSAIYF.

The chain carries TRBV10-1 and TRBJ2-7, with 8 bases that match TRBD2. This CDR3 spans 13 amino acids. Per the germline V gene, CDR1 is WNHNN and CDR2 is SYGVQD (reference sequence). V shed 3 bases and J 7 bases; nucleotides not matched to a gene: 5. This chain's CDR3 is CASSDSGRREQYF. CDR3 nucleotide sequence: TGCGCCAGCAGTGACAGCGGGAGACGAGAGCAGTACTTC.

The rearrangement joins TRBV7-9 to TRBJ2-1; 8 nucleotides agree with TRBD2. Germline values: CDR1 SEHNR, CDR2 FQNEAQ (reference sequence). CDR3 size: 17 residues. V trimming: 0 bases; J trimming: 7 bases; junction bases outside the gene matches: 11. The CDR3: CASSLALLADGRNEQFF. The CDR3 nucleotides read TGTGCCAGCAGCTTAGCGCTACTAGCGGATGGGCGGAATGAGCAGTTCTTC.

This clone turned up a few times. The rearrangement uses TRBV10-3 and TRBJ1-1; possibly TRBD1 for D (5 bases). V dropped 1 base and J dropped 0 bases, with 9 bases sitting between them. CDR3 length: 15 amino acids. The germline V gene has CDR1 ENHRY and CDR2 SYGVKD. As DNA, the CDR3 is TGTGCCATCAGTGAGTACCAGGGCATGAACACTGAAGCTTTCTTT. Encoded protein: CAISEYQGMNTEAFF.

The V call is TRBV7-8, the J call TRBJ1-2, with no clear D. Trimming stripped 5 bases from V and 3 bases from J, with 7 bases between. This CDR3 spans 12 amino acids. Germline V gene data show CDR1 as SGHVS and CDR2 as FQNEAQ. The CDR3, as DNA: TGTGCCAGCAGCCTTCGGGACTATGGCTACACCTTC. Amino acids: CASSLRDYGYTF.

CDR3 nucleotide sequence: TGTGCCAGCAGCCCCCTTTTGAAGGGGCCATCCACAGATACGCAGTATTTT. Residues: CASSPLLKGPSTDTQYF. The gene calls are TRBV14 and TRBJ2-3; D is possibly TRBD1 (5 bases). The germline CDR1 and CDR2 sequences are SGHDN and FVKESK. V gave up 4 bases and J gave up 2 bases, with 19 bases separating them. There are 17 residues in the CDR3.